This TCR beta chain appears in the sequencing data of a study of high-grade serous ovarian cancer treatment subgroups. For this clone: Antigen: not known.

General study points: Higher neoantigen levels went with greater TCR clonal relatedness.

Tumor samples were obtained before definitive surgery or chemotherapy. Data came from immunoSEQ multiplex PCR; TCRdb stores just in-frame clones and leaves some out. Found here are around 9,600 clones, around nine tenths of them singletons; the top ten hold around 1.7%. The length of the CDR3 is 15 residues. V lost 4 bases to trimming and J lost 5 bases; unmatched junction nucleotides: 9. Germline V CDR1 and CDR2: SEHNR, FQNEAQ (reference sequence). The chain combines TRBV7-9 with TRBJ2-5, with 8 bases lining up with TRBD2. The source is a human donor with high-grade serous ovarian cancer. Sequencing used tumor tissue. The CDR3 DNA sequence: TGTGCCAGCAGCTCCCAAGCGGGAGTGATGGAGACCCAGTACTTC. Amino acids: CASSSQAGVMETQYF. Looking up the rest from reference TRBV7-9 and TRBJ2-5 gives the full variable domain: DTGVSQNPRHKITKRGQNVTFRCDPISEHNRLYWYRQTLGQGPEFLTYFQNEAQLEKSRLLSDRFSAERPKGSFSTLEIQRTEQGDSAMYLCASSSQAGVMETQYFGPGTRLLVL.